The text below deals with one TCR beta chain. This sample stems from a study of OX40 agonist ivuxolimab in advanced cancers. Study details: Ivuxolimab, which patients received intravenously every 2 weeks, was dosed at 0.01 to 10 mg/kg. Prior checkpoint blockade (anti-PD-1, anti-PD-L1 or anti-CTLA-4) was permitted; around 40% had it.

Losses at the gene ends were 5 bases for V and 7 bases for J; bases not matched to a gene: 10. The germline CDR1 and CDR2 sequences are SGHTA and FQGTGA. CDR3 length: 15 residues. Any history of autoimmune disease or systemic immunosuppression disqualified patients. Repertoires were generated with immunoSEQ multiplex PCR, while TCRdb's copy carries only in-frame clones and drops some. Of some 77,000 clones in the sample, 86% were seen once. The clonotype originates from an adult with an advanced solid tumor such as melanoma, head and neck, liver or kidney cancer. Sequenced here: CD4+ or CD8+ T cells sorted from blood, sampled in a trial of the OX40 agonist ivuxolimab. The chain carries TRBV7-3 and TRBJ2-1; 8 bases align to TRBD2. Written as DNA, the CDR3 is TGTGCCAGCAGCCCGGAAGCGGGAGTAAGGAATGAGCAGTTCTTC. It translates to CASSPEAGVRNEQFF.